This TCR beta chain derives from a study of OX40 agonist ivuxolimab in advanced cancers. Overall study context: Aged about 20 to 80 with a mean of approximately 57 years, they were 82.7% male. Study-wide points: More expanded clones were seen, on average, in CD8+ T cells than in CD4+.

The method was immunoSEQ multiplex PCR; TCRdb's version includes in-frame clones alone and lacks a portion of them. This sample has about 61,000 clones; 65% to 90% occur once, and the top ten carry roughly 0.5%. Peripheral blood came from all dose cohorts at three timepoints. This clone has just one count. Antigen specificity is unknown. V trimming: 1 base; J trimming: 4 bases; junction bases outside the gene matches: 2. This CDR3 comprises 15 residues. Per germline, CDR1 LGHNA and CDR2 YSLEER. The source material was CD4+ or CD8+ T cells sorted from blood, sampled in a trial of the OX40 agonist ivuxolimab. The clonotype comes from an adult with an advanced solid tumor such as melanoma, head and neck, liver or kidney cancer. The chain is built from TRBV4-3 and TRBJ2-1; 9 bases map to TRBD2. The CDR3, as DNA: TGCGCCAGCAGCCAAGTCAGCGGGAGGTACAATGAGCAGTTCTTC. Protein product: CASSQVSGRYNEQFF.